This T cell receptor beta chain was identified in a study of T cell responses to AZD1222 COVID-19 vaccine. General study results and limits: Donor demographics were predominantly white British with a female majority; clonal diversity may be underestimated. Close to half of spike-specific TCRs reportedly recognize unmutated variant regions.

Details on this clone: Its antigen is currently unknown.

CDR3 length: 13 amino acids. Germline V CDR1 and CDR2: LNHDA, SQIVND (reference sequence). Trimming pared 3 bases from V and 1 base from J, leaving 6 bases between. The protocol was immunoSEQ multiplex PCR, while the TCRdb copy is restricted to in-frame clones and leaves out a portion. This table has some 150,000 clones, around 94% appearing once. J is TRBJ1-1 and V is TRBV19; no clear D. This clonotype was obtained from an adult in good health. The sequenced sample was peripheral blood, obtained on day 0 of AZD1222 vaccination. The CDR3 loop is CASSMGRNTEAFF. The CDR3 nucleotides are TGTGCCAGTAGTATGGGCAGGAACACTGAAGCTTTCTTT.